The 8 T cell receptor beta chains in this list originate from one sample, sequenced in a study of T cells expressing NK-cell markers. With the 5' RACE reads reprocessed, TCRdb shows one record per CDR3 protein and no DNA. This sample's table reports 400,000 to 450,000 distinct CDR3 sequences. Source material: blood T cells: a sorted CD56 or NKG2C T cell subset, CD4+ or CD8+ T cells, or bulk PBMC T cells (not recorded which). These receptors were taken from a woman aged 18 to 75 in good health.

This chain uses TRBV12-3 or TRBV12-4 with TRBJ2-2; the D gene TCRdb calls, TRBD1, cannot be checked with no DNA. This CDR3 has 14 amino acids. CDR3: CASRTGGGAGELFF.

The chain employs TRBV7-2 and TRBJ2-5; there is no DNA to check the TCRdb D call of TRBD2. This CDR3 has 17 residues. The germline CDR1 and CDR2 sequences are SGHTA and FQGNSA. This CDR3 is CASSLSLRAGIQETQYF. The full variable domain, with the rest looked up from reference TRBV7-2 and TRBJ2-5, is GAGVSQSPSNKVTEKGKDVELRCDPISGHTALYWYRQSLGQGLEFLIYFQGNSAPDKSGLPSDRFSAERTGGSVSTLTIQRTQQEDSAVYLCASSLSLRAGIQETQYFGPGTRLLVL.

V and J are TRBV28 and TRBJ2-7; TCRdb lists TRBD1, though no DNA is available to test this call. The CDR3 runs 15 residues. Germline-derived CDR1 and CDR2 are MDHEN and SYDVKM. This CDR3 is CASSFPGQVPWEPYF.

The gene calls are TRBV20-1 and TRBJ1-2. This CDR3 has 12 residues. Germline CDR1 is DFQATT and CDR2 is SNEGSKA (reference sequence). Here the CDR3 reads CRGDPPGHGYTF.

The chain employs TRBV5-1 and TRBJ1-1. CDR3 length equals 15 residues. The germline CDR1 and CDR2 sequences are SGHRS and YFSETQ. CDR3: CASSLGVVSNTEAFF. Together with reference TRBV5-1 and TRBJ1-1, the CDR3 gives the full variable domain: KAGVTQTPRYLIKTRGQQVTLSCSPISGHRSVSWYQQTPGQGLQFLFEYFSETQRNKGNFPGRFSGRQFSNSRSEMNVSTLELGDSALYLCASSLGVVSNTEAFFGQGTRLTVV.

The CDR3 loop reads CSARSSGANVLTF. The rearrangement uses TRBV20-1 and TRBJ2-6. Looked up from germline, CDR1 is DFQATT and CDR2 is SNEGSKA (reference sequence). The CDR3 has 13 residues.

The J gene is TRBJ1-2, the V gene TRBV29-1; TCRdb proposes TRBD1, but this gene call is untestable without DNA. CDR3 length equals 13 residues. Germline assignment: CDR1 SQVTM and CDR2 ANQGSEA. Here the CDR3 reads CSVDHGIYYGYTF.

The CDR3 spells CSATPGGAGEKLFF. This sequence joins TRBV20-1 and TRBJ1-4; the D gene TCRdb calls, TRBD1, cannot be checked with no DNA. Looked up from germline, CDR1 is DFQATT and CDR2 is SNEGSKA (reference sequence). The CDR3 consists of 14 residues.